This T cell receptor beta chain was identified in a study of cytomegalovirus exposure and HLA in healthy donors. General study results and limits: In vitro, three CMV-associated chains proved specific for CMV antigens. Rarity characterized most TCR sequences, yet some public TCRs appeared in many donors.

V was cut by 5 bases and J by 2 bases, with 16 bases left in between. Germline V lookup: CDR1 MNHNS, CDR2 SASEGT. The CDR3 extends over 15 amino acids. The PCR employed 60 Vbeta primers together with 13 Jbeta primers. Authors' methods: The authors later counted about 80 million unique TCR beta chains, some 12 million of them shared. Profiled with immunoSEQ multiplex PCR; TCRdb holds only in-frame clones, not every one. The V and J calls and the clone size are those of that table, but D and trimming were determined from the DNA. Among about 200,000 clones listed, roughly 84% were seen once. As to this clone: What it recognizes is unknown.

The chain combines TRBV6-1 with TRBJ2-7; D remains ambiguous. The TCR sequence derives from a man aged 50-60 years in good health and CMV-seronegative. The sequencing sample was made of PBMCs. Here the CDR3 reads CASSKHPDKAYEQYF. The CDR3, as DNA: TGTGCCAGCAGTAAACACCCCGACAAAGCCTACGAGCAGTACTTC.